This note documents a single T cell receptor beta chain sequence. These data come from a study of cytomegalovirus exposure and HLA in healthy donors. Use of 60 Vbeta and 13 Jbeta primers characterized the PCR. Libraries were prepared by immunoSEQ multiplex PCR; TCRdb keeps only in-frame clonotypes and omits some of them. Altogether over 130,000 clones are present, around 75% being singletons, with the ten largest covering 3.5%. Germline CDR1 and CDR2: SGHNT and YYREEE (reference sequence). This CDR3 has 16 amino acids. V was pared by 0 bases and J by 0 bases, with 5 bases of the junction left unmatched.

The V and J genes are TRBV5-4 and TRBJ2-7; the match to TRBD2 covers 8 bases. The receptor was derived from a human donor in good health. The sequenced material came from PBMCs. CDR3 loop: CASSLGGGRPSYEQYF. The CDR3 DNA is TGTGCCAGCAGCTTGGGGGGCGGGAGGCCCTCCTACGAGCAGTACTTC.